This TCR beta chain was captured in a study of blood T cell repertoires in COVID-19. Study context: Acute-phase and convalescent COVID-19 samples originated in the United States, Italy and Spain. Sample material is recorded as cDNA or gDNA derived from T cells, B-cell-depleted T cells, or PBMCs.

Repertoires were generated with immunoSEQ multiplex PCR, while TCRdb's copy carries only in-frame clones and drops some. The table has 250,000 or so clones, about 87% seen once. Germline lookup yields CDR1 MNHEY and CDR2 SMNVEV (reference sequence). The ends lost 9 bases at V and 5 bases at J; junction bases unmatched: 7. This CDR3 comprises 13 residues. A Seattle source enrolled patients during active infection and followed them longitudinally. The clonotype originates from a woman aged 55-70 years with COVID-19, enrolled during active disease. The chain couples TRBV27 to TRBJ1-1, with TRBD1 matching 9 bases. Sequencing was performed on peripheral blood. The CDR3 protein is CASTDRGRTEAFF. The CDR3 bases are TGTGCCAGTACGGACAGGGGAAGAACTGAAGCTTTCTTT.